What follows are 25 T cell receptor beta chains derived from one specimen sequenced in a study of T-cell reconstitution after alpha-beta-depleted transplantation in children. TCRbeta library construction was performed incorporating unique molecular identifiers. Each CDR3 protein gets one entry after TCRdb re-called the PCR reads with MiXCR. This sample yields 450,000 to 550,000 distinct CDR3 sequences, of which over 10% are seen a single time; less than 15% belongs to the top ten. Specimen: PBMCs, mostly from graft donor cells, collected 180 days after TCRalphabeta/CD19-depleted stem cell transplant. Every receptor here comes from a female patient aged 2 to 10 who had a stem cell transplant for aplastic anemia, so the T cells may come from the graft donor.

This clonotype came up a few times. The chain is built from TRBV28 and TRBJ2-7; 10 bases fit TRBD2. V was clipped by 4 bases and J by 5 bases; unmatched bases: 11. Germline values: CDR1 MDHEN, CDR2 SYDVKM. CDR3 length: 16 residues. CDR3 sequence reads: CASSSLAGVFVNEQYF. The CDR3 DNA follows: TGTGCCAGCAGTTCGCTAGCGGGGGTGTTTGTGAACGAGCAGTACTTC.

The sample holds a few counts of this clonotype. This chain links TRBV18 with TRBJ1-5; the D is unclear. The germline V gene has CDR1 KGHSH and CDR2 LQKENI. V lost 4 bases, J lost 0 bases, and 10 bases lay in between. The CDR3 consists of 15 residues. The CDR3 sequence: CASSLYVVSNQPQHF. CDR3 bases: TGTGCCAGCTCACTATACGTTGTTAGCAATCAGCCCCAGCATTTT.

This clonotype was detected only a few times. The chain carries TRBV28 and TRBJ2-1, with a possible D match to TRBD2 (5 bases). In germline, CDR1 is MDHEN, CDR2 SYDVKM. The CDR3 covers 14 residues. V lost 3 bases, J lost 8 bases, and 14 bases lay in between. CDR3 protein: CASSLSVRVDEQFF. The DNA for the CDR3 is TGTGCCAGCAGTTTGAGCGTGCGGGTGGATGAGCAGTTCTTC.

J is TRBJ2-5 and V is TRBV7-9; 7 bases map to TRBD1. Germline CDR1 reads SEHNR; CDR2 reads FQNEAQ (reference sequence). The CDR3 is 15 residues long. After removal of 3 bases from V and 4 bases from J, the junction contained 8 bases not matched to a gene. The CDR3, as DNA: TGTGCCAGCAGCTTGAGGACAGGTCGAGGAGAGACCCAGTACTTC. This gives the protein CASSLRTGRGETQYF.

The genes are TRBV20-1 and TRBJ1-1; D may be TRBD1 (6 bases). The germline gives CDR1 DFQATT, CDR2 SNEGSKA (reference sequence). The CDR3 is 12 residues long. CDR3 residues: CSFQGIKTEAFF. CDR3 DNA: TGCAGCTTCCAGGGGATAAAAACTGAAGCTTTCTTT.

This clonotype occurred a few times. This chain links TRBV7-4 with TRBJ1-2, with D tentatively TRBD1 (6 bases). Per germline, CDR1 SGHVT and CDR2 SQSDAQ. CDR3 size: 19 residues. V lost 8 bases and J 0 bases, leaving 28 bases between the germline ends. CDR3 DNA sequence: TGTGCCAGCGTCAATATCCCGGGACAAGAGCCCTACGCTAACTATGGCTACACCTTC. Its protein product is CASVNIPGQEPYANYGYTF.

At least ten counts were recorded for this clonotype. The V gene is TRBV7-2, the J gene TRBJ2-7; D may be TRBD2 (5 bases). Germline V gene data show CDR1 as SGHTA and CDR2 as FQGNSA. This CDR3 has 13 residues. The V and J ends lost 0 bases and 5 bases respectively, with 8 bases between them. The CDR3 DNA follows: TGTGCCAGCAGCTTAGCAGGGAGTGACGAGCAGTACGTC. Its translation is CASSLAGSDEQYV.

CDR3 coding DNA: TGTGCCAGTAGTACCGTCGGACTAGCGGGAGGGCCGTACGAGCAGTACTTC. This gives the protein CASSTVGLAGGPYEQYF. The V gene is TRBV19, the J gene TRBJ2-7, with 15 bases matching TRBD2. The CDR3 totals 17 residues. CDR1 and CDR2 (germline): LNHDA, SQIVND (reference sequence). Unmatched junction bases numbered 8, after V lost 4 bases and J lost 4 bases.

The chain couples TRBV7-2 to TRBJ2-1; TRBD1 might be the D (6 bases). Germline CDR1 is SGHTA and CDR2 is FQGNSA. V lost 2 bases to trimming and J lost 3 bases, with 14 bases between them. The CDR3 totals 16 residues. DNA for the CDR3: TGTGCCAGCAGCTTAACGACAGGAGCTTACTACAATGAGCAGTTCTTC. Its translation is CASSLTTGAYYNEQFF.

The chain carries TRBV18 and TRBJ1-5; possible D gene TRBD1, 6 bases. In germline, CDR1 is KGHSH, CDR2 LQKENI. The CDR3 spans 14 residues. Trimming stripped 2 bases from V and 3 bases from J, with 8 bases between. This chain's CDR3 is CASSPGTINQPQHF. The CDR3 DNA reads TGTGCCAGCTCACCAGGGACAATCAATCAGCCCCAGCATTTT.

There are a few counts of this clonotype. V is TRBV28 and J is TRBJ2-3, with TRBD2 matching 12 bases. V was clipped by 5 bases and J by 6 bases; unmatched bases: 12. The CDR3 runs to 17 residues. Per the germline V gene, CDR1 is MDHEN and CDR2 is SYDVKM. The CDR3 nucleotides read TGTGCCAGCAGTCCCCCCAGACTAGCGGGGGATGGGGATACGCAGTATTTT. Amino acids: CASSPPRLAGDGDTQYF.

This clonotype was detected a few times. This chain joins TRBV15 and TRBJ2-3; 9 bases agree with TRBD1. V lost 3 bases and J lost 1; bases outside the gene matches: 14. The CDR3 length is 19 residues. CDR1 LNHNV and CDR2 YYDKDF come from the germline V gene (reference sequence). CDR3 residues: CATSSRTGAGNGRTDTQYF. The CDR3 bases are TGTGCCACCAGCAGTAGGACAGGGGCGGGAAACGGGCGCACAGATACGCAGTATTTT.

This clonotype was recorded a few times. This chain uses TRBV5-6 with TRBJ1-3; TRBD1 is a possible D gene (6 bases). The CDR3 has 14 residues. V gave up 1 base and J gave up 2 bases, with 7 bases separating them. The germline V gene has CDR1 SGHDT and CDR2 YYEEEE. DNA for the CDR3: TGTGCCAGCAGCTTGCGGACAGCTGGAAACACCATATATTTT. It specifies CASSLRTAGNTIYF.

This clonotype was seen only a few times. The gene calls are TRBV28 and TRBJ2-5; no definite D call. V was cut by 7 bases and J by 3 bases, with 15 bases left in between. The CDR3 runs to 14 residues. Germline CDR1 and CDR2: MDHEN and SYDVKM. The chain's CDR3 is CASMNGQLKETQYF. The CDR3 region has the DNA TGTGCCAGCATGAACGGTCAGCTCAAAGAGACCCAGTACTTC. The whole variable domain, remainder taken from reference TRBV28 and TRBJ2-5, is DVKVTQSSRYLVKRTGEKVFLECVQDMDHENMFWYRQDPGLGLRLIYFSYDVKMKEKGDIPEGYSVSREKKERFSLILESASTNQTSMYLCASMNGQLKETQYFGPGTRLLVL.

The chain couples TRBV9 to TRBJ2-3; perhaps TRBD2 as D (5 bases). CDR1 and CDR2 (germline): SGDLS, YYNGEE. V lost 3 bases and J 1 base, leaving 15 bases between the germline ends. There are 16 residues in the CDR3. CDR3 loop: CASSAPPGGGTDTQYF. DNA for the CDR3: TGTGCCAGCAGCGCCCCTCCCGGAGGAGGCACAGATACGCAGTATTTT.

This clonotype has only a few counts. The chain recombines TRBV6-2 or TRBV6-3 with TRBJ1-2; possibly TRBD1 for D (5 bases). Germline assignment: CDR1 MNHEY and CDR2 SVGEGT. With 5 bases removed from V and 1 base from J, the gap between germline ends came to 20 bases. This CDR3 has 17 amino acids. CDR3 region: CASSNAIPGRNNYGYTF. The CDR3 nucleotides are TGTGCCAGCAGTAACGCTATCCCGGGACGGAATAACTATGGCTACACCTTC.

This clonotype was recorded a few times. J is TRBJ1-2 and V is TRBV7-2, with 9 positions matching TRBD1. There are 14 residues in the CDR3. Germline-derived CDR1 and CDR2 are SGHTA and FQGNSA. V was clipped by 6 bases and J by 4 bases; unmatched bases: 6. The CDR3 protein is CASSRDRAGYGYTF. The CDR3 DNA is TGTGCCAGCAGTCGGGACAGGGCCGGCTATGGCTACACCTTC.

The chain has TRBV7-2 and TRBJ2-7; D is perhaps TRBD2 (6 bases). CDR3 length: 12 amino acids. The germline CDR1 and CDR2 sequences are SGHTA and FQGNSA. V gave up 6 bases and J gave up 6 bases, with 12 bases separating them. CDR3 sequence: CASRSLGGEQYV. CDR3 nucleotide sequence: TGTGCCAGCAGATCTTTGGGGGGCGAGCAGTACGTC.

This clonotype turned up a few times. The V call is TRBV7-2, the J call TRBJ2-3; 8 bases agree with TRBD2. CDR3 length equals 15 residues. V was pared by 8 bases and J by 6 bases, with 13 bases of the junction left unmatched. The germline V gene has CDR1 SGHTA and CDR2 FQGNSA. CDR3 in amino acids: CASSTSGGGGDTQYF. The CDR3 nucleotides read TGTGCCAGCTCGACATCGGGAGGCGGGGGGGATACGCAGTATTTT.

Only a few counts were recorded for this clonotype. The V and J genes are TRBV10-3 and TRBJ2-7, with D perhaps TRBD2 (6 bases). The germline gives CDR1 ENHRY, CDR2 SYGVKD. CDR3 size: 17 residues. V lost 6 bases to trimming and J lost 0 bases, with 21 bases between them. CDR3 DNA sequence: TGTGCCATCAGCCGGGCCCGAAGCGGGTCAAGCTCCTACGAGCAGTACGTC. Translated, it gives CAISRARSGSSSYEQYV.

V and J are TRBV5-1 and TRBJ2-5, with 8 bases that match TRBD1. The germline V gene has CDR1 SGHRS and CDR2 YFSETQ. This CDR3 region has 14 residues. The trim removed 2 bases at V and 9 bases at J, leaving 9 bases unmatched. CDR3 amino acids: CASSFRGRSEPQYF. The CDR3 nucleotides are TGCGCCAGCAGCTTCAGGGGGCGGTCGGAGCCCCAGTACTTC. The full variable domain, with the rest looked up from reference TRBV5-1 and TRBJ2-5, is KAGVTQTPRYLIKTRGQQVTLSCSPISGHRSVSWYQQTPGQGLQFLFEYFSETQRNKGNFPGRFSGRQFSNSRSEMNVSTLELGDSALYLCASSFRGRSEPQYFGPGTRLLVL.

There are many counts of this clonotype. V and J are TRBV20-1 and TRBJ2-1; 9 positions agree with TRBD2. Per germline, CDR1 DFQATT and CDR2 SNEGSKA (reference sequence). The CDR3 loop spans 13 amino acids. The CDR3 spells CRAAGGEYNEQFF. The CDR3 DNA sequence: TGCCGAGCCGCGGGAGGGGAATACAATGAGCAGTTCTTC.

This clonotype was counted a few times. The chain couples TRBV28 to TRBJ1-3, with D unresolved. From germline, CDR1 is MDHEN and CDR2 SYDVKM. V lost 6 bases and J lost 0, with 9 bases in between. This CDR3 has 14 residues. DNA of the CDR3: TGTGCCAGCAGAGAGGGCATCTCTGGAAACACCATATATTTT. Amino acids: CASREGISGNTIYF.

The rearrangement uses TRBV7-3 and TRBJ2-2, with D tentatively TRBD2 (5 bases). Germline V lookup: CDR1 SGHTA, CDR2 FQGTGA. CDR3 size: 13 residues. V gave up 3 bases and J gave up 6 bases, with 8 bases separating them. The CDR3 sequence is CASSFERSGELFF. CDR3 nucleotide sequence: TGTGCCAGCAGCTTTGAGCGGTCCGGGGAGCTGTTTTTT.

As concerns this clonotype: The junction departs from germline at one end; a sequencing error may be responsible. This rearrangement joins TRBV7-9 to TRBJ2-1; TRBD2 matches at 7 bases. The CDR3 loop spans 12 amino acids. CDR1 and CDR2 (germline): SEHNR, FQNEAQ (reference sequence). The CDR3 is CASSLPSWEGRF. As DNA, the CDR3 is TGTGCCAGCAGCTTACCATCCTGGGAGGGACGGTTC.